This TCR beta chain appears in the sequencing data of a study of T cell changes during pregnancy in multiple sclerosis. Sequenced by immunoSEQ multiplex PCR; TCRdb stores in-frame clones only, minus some. Among 75,000 to 80,000 clones listed, 70% to 90% were seen once. J gave up 4 bases and V 5 bases, and 5 bases lay outside the gene matches. The germline CDR1 and CDR2 sequences are SEHNR and FQNEAQ (reference sequence). This CDR3 region has 15 residues. The chain combines TRBV7-9 with TRBJ1-3, with 10 bases that match TRBD1. This TCR derives from a female donor with multiple sclerosis, enrolled in a pregnancy study. Sequenced here: peripheral blood, sampled before pregnancy. CDR3 DNA: TGTGCCAGCAGCCTGACAGGGGGCGAAGGAAACACCATATATTTT. It translates to CASSLTGGEGNTIYF.